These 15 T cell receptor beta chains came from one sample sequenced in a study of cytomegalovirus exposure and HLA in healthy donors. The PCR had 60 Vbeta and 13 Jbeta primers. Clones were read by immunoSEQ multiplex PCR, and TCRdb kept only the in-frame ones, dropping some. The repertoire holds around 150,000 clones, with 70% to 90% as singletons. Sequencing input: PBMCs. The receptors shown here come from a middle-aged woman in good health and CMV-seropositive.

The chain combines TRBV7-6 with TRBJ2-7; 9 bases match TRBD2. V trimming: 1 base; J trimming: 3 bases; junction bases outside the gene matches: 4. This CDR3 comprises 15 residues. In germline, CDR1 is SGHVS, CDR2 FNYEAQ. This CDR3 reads CASSLDPTSGYEQYF. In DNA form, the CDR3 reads TGTGCCAGCAGCTTAGATCCGACTAGCGGCTACGAGCAGTACTTC.

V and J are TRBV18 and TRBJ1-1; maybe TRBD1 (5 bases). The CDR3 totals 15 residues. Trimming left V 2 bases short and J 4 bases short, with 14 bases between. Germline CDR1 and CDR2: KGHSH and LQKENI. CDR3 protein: CASSPVPQGPTEAFF. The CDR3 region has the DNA TGTGCCAGCTCACCAGTCCCCCAGGGCCCCACTGAAGCTTTCTTT.

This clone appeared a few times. In nucleotides, the CDR3 is TGTGCCAGCAGGCCCACAGGGGTGAGCGCTGAAGCTTTCTTT. Residues: CASRPTGVSAEAFF. The rearrangement joins TRBV6-5 to TRBJ1-1; 7 positions agree with TRBD1. Germline CDR1 and CDR2: MNHEY and SVGAGI. This CDR3 is 14 amino acids long. V was clipped by 6 bases and J by 6 bases; unmatched bases: 10.

The DNA of the CDR3 is TGTGCCTGGAGTTCCGGACAGGGGTACGAGCAGTACTTC. Its translation is CAWSSGQGYEQYF. This chain joins TRBV30 and TRBJ2-7, with 9 bases that match TRBD1. V trimming: 2 bases; J trimming: 4 bases; junction bases outside the gene matches: 3. The CDR3 spans 13 residues. Germline CDR1 GTSNPN, CDR2 SVGIG (reference sequence).

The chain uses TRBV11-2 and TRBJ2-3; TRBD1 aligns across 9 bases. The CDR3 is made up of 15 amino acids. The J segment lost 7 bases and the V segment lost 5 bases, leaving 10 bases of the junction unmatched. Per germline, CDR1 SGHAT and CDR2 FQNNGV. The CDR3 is CASSPGQGLKNTQYF. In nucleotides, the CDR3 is TGTGCCAGCAGCCCCGGACAGGGGCTGAAAAATACGCAGTATTTT.

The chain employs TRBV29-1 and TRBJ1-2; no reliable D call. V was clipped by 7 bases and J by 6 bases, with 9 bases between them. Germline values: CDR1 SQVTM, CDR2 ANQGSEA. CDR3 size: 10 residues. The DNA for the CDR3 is TGCAGCGGGGGAGAAAATGGCTACACCTTC. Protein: CSGGENGYTF. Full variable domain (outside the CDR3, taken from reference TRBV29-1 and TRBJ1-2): SAVISQKPSRDICQRGTSLTIQCQVDSQVTMMFWYRQQPGQSLTLIATANQGSEATYESGFVIDKFPISRPNLTFSTLTVSNMSPEDSSIYLCSGGENGYTFGSGTRLTVV.

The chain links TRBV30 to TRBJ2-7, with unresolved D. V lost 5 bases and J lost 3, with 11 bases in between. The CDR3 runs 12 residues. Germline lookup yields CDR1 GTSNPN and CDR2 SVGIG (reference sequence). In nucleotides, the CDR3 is TGTGCCTGGCGCTCAGGTTACTACGAGCAGTACTTC. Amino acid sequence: CAWRSGYYEQYF.

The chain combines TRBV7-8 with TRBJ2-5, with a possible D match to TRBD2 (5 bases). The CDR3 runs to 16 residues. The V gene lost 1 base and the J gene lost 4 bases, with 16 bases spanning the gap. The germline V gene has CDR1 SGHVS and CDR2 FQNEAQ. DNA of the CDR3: TGTGCCAGCAGCTTAGTCTTTGGGATTGGAGGAGAGACCCAGTACTTC. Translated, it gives CASSLVFGIGGETQYF.

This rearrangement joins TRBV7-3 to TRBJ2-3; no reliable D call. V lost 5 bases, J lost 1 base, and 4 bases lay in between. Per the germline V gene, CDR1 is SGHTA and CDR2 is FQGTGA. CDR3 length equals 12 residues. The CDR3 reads CASSPGTDTQYF. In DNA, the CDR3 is TGTGCCAGCAGCCCCGGCACAGATACGCAGTATTTT.

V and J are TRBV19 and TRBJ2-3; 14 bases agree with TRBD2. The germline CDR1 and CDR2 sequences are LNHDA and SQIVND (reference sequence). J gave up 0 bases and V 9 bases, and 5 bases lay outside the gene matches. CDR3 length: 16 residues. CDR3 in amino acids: CASGTSGRRSTDTQYF. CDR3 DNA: TGTGCCAGCGGGACTAGCGGGAGACGGAGCACAGATACGCAGTATTTT.

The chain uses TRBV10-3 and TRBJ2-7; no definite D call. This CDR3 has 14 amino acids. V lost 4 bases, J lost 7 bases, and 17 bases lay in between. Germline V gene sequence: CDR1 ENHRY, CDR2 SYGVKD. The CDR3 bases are TGTGCCATCAGTGGACCGAGAGGTAAAGAGGAGCAGTACTTC. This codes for CAISGPRGKEEQYF.

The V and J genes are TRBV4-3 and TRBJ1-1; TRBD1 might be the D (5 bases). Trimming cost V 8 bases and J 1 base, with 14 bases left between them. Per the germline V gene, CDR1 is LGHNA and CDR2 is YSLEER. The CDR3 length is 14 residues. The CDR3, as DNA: TGCGCCAGCGGGGCCCCCAAACCGAACACTGAAGCTTTCTTT. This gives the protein CASGAPKPNTEAFF.

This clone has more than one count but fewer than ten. CDR3 amino acids: CASTSPGQGNPPLHF. DNA of the CDR3: TGTGCCAGCACCTCACCGGGACAGGGTAACCCACCCCTCCACTTT. The chain joins TRBV27 to TRBJ1-6; 9 bases line up with TRBD1. CDR3 size: 15 residues. From germline, CDR1 is MNHEY and CDR2 SMNVEV (reference sequence). The V gene end was trimmed by 7 bases and the J gene end by 11 bases; junction bases not matched to a gene: 12.

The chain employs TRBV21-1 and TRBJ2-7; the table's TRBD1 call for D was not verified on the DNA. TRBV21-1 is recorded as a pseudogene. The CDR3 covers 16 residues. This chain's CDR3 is CASSNPGTGEYYEQYF. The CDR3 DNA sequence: TGTGCCAGCAGCAACCCCGGGACAGGGGAATACTACGAGCAGTACTTC.

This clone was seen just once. In DNA, the CDR3 is TGTGCCAGCAGCTGGGAGCGAGAGCAGTACTTC. This encodes CASSWEREQYF. This chain links TRBV11-2 with TRBJ2-7; the D gene is possibly TRBD2 (5 bases). Germline V gene sequence: CDR1 SGHAT, CDR2 FQNNGV. The CDR3 is 11 amino acids. Trimming pared 4 bases from V and 7 bases from J, leaving 8 bases between.